The sequence of this T cell receptor beta chain was determined in a study of T cell responses to AZD1222 COVID-19 vaccine. Points from the study as a whole: The study found Spike-specific TCR breadth and depth rose after two AZD1222 doses. Donors were chiefly white British, with a greater number of females, and clonal diversity was perhaps underestimated. Dominant CD4 TCR responses targeted spike regions 160-218 and 743-854.

TCRdb keeps only in-frame clones here, not all; method: immunoSEQ multiplex PCR. The sample carries fewer than 30,000 clones, 86% recorded once. The V gene's germline CDR1 is MGHDK and CDR2 SYGVNS. The CDR3 contains 13 residues. V dropped 8 bases and J dropped 2; count of bases not matched to a gene: 5. To note about this clone: Antigen specificity is unknown.

The V gene is TRBV25-1, the J gene TRBJ1-1; 7 nucleotides match TRBD1. The receptor was isolated from an adult who received the AZD1222 COVID-19 vaccine. Sequenced here: peripheral blood, sampled 28 days after the second AZD1222 dose. This CDR3 reads CASQGVRNTEAFF. The CDR3, as DNA: TGTGCCAGCCAGGGGGTAAGAAACACTGAAGCTTTCTTT.